This is a list of T cell receptor beta chains from one sample in a study of cytomegalovirus exposure and HLA in healthy donors. Generated by immunoSEQ multiplex PCR, the TCRdb table keeps only in-frame clones and is missing some. This listing includes fewer than 100,000 clones. The sequencing sample was made of PBMCs. The receptors were sampled from a man aged 45-60 years in good health and CMV-seronegative. Each CDR3 is given without its conserved first and last residue. Fields, in order: V gene, J gene, CDR3 protein.

V: TRBV25-1; J: TRBJ1-1; CDR3: ASSGGQGNEAF
V: TRBV10-3; J: TRBJ1-1; CDR3: AISGDTEAF
V: TRBV28; J: TRBJ2-7; CDR3: ASSSANSYEQY
V: TRBV28; J: TRBJ2-5; CDR3: ASSRAGKETQY
V: TRBV6-5; J: TRBJ2-7; CDR3: ASSYSNYGDYEQY
V: TRBV10-3; J: TRBJ1-2; CDR3: AISPGQGGTNYGYT
V: TRBV25-1; J: TRBJ2-7; CDR3: ASSEGGSSYEQY
V: TRBV5-6; J: TRBJ2-3; CDR3: ASSLDITDTQY
V: TRBV18; J: TRBJ2-3; CDR3: ASSPQGGTDTQY
V: TRBV9; J: TRBJ1-6; CDR3: ASSGQRNSPLH
V: TRBV29-1; J: TRBJ1-2; CDR3: SVHVRGYT
V: TRBV28; J: TRBJ2-5; CDR3: ASSLLGTSGYQETQY
V: TRBV7-9; J: TRBJ2-1; CDR3: ASSPGLDSWF
V: TRBV7-3; J: TRBJ1-1; CDR3: ASSLARPVQSPEAF
V: TRBV9; J: TRBJ1-1; CDR3: ASSAQGWRTEAF
V: TRBV19; J: TRBJ1-1; CDR3: ASSIQENTEAF
V: TRBV18; J: TRBJ1-4; CDR3: ASSPGLYNEKLF
V: TRBV7-3; J: TRBJ2-1; CDR3: ASTGIRTGGDNEQF
V: TRBV18; J: TRBJ1-2; CDR3: ASSPNRGDYGYT
V: TRBV18; J: TRBJ2-3; CDR3: ASSRVNTDTQY
V: TRBV7-8; J: TRBJ2-6; CDR3: ASSLVSPGGVSGANVLT
V: TRBV9; J: TRBJ2-5; CDR3: ASSVGVSGGPQETQY